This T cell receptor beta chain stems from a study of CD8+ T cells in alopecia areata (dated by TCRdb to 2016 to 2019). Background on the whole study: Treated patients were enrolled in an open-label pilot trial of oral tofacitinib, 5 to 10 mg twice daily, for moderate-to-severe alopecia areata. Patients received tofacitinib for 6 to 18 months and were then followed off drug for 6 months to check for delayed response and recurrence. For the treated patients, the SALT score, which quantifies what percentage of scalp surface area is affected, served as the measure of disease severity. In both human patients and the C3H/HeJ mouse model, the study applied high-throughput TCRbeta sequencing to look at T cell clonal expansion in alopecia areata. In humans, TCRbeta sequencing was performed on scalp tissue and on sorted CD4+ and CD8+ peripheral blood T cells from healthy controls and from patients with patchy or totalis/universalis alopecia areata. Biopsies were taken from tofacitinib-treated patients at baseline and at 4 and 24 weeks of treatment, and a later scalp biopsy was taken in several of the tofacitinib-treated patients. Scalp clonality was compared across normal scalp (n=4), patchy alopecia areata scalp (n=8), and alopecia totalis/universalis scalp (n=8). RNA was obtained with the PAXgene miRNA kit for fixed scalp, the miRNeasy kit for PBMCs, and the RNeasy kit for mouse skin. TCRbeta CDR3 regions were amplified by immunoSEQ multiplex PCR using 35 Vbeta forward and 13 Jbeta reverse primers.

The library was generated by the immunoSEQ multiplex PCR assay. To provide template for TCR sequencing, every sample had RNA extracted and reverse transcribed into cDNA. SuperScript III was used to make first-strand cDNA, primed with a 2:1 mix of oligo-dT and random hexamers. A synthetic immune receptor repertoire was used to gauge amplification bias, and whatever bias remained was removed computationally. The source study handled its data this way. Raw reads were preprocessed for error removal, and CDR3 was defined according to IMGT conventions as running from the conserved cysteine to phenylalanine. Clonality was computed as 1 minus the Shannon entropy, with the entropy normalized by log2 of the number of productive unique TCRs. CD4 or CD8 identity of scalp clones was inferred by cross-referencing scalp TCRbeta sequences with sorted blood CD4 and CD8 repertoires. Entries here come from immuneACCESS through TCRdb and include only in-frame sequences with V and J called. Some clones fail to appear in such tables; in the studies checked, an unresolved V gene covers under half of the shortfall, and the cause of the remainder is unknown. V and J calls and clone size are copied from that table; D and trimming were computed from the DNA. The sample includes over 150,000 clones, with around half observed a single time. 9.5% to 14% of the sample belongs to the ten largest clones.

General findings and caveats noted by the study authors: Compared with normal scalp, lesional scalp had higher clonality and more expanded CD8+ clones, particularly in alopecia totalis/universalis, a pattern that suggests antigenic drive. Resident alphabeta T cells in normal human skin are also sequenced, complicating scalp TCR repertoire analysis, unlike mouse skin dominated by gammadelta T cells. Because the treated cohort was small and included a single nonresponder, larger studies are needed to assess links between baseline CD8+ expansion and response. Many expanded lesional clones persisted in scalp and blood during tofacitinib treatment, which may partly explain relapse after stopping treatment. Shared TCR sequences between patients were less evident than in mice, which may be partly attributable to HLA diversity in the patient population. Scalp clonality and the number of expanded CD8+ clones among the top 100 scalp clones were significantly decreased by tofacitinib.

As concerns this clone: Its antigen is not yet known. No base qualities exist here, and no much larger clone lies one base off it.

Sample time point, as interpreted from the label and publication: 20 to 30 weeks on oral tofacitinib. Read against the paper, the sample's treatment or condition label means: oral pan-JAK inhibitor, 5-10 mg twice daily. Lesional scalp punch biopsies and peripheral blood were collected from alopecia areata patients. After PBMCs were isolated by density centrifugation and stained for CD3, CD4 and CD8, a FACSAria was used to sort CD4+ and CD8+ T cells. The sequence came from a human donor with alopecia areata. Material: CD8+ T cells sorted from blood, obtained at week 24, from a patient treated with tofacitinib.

At the DNA level, the sequence is TGTGCCAGCAGTTACTCGAAAGCGGGGGGGCAAAATGAGCAGTTCTTC. This is translated as CASSYSKAGGQNEQFF. The chain is encoded by TRBV6-5 joined to TRBJ2-1; 10 of the junction bases match TRBD2. From a lookup of the germline V gene, CDR1 and CDR2 are MNHEY and SVGAGI. CDR3 length: 16 amino acids, cysteine to phenylalanine. This entry keeps only the CDR3 DNA: 48 bases, framed from base 1. Unmatched junction bases come to 6, with V trimmed by 0 bases and J by 7 bases.